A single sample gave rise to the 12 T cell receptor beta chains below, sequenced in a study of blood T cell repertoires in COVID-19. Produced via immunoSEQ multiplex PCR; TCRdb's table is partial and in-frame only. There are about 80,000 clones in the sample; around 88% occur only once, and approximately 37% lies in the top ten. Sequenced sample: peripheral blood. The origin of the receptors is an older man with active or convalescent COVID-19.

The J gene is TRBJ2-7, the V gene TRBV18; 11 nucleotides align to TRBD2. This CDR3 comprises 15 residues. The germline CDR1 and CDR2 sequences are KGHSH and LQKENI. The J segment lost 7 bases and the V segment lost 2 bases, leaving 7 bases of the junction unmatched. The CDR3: CASSPELAGAEEQYF. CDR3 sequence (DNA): TGTGCCAGCTCACCAGAACTAGCGGGAGCAGAGGAGCAGTACTTC.

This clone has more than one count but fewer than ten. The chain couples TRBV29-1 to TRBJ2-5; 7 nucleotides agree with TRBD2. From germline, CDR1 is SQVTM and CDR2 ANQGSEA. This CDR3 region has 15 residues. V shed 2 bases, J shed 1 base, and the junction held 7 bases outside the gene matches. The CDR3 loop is CSVEPASGSQETQYF. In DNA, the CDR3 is TGCAGCGTTGAACCCGCTAGCGGTTCCCAAGAGACCCAGTACTTC.

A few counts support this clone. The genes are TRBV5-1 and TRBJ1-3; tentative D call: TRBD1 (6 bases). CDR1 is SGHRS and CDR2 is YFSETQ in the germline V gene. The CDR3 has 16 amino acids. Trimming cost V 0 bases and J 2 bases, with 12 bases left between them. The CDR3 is CASSLGSQGPGNTIYF. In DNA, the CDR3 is TGCGCCAGCAGCTTGGGTTCACAGGGCCCTGGAAACACCATATATTTT.

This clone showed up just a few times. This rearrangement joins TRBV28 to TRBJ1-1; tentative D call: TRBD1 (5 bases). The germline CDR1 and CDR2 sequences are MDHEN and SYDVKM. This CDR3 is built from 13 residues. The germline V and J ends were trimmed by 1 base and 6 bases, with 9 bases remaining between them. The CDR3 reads CASSLFQGPEAFF. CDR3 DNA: TGTGCCAGCAGTTTATTTCAGGGTCCTGAAGCTTTCTTT.

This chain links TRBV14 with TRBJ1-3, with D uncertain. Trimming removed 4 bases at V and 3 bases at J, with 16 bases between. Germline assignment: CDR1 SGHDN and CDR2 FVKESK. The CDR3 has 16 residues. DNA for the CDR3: TGTGCCAGCAGCCGGGGAAGGGAGGAAGGTGGAAACACCATATATTTT. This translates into CASSRGREEGGNTIYF.

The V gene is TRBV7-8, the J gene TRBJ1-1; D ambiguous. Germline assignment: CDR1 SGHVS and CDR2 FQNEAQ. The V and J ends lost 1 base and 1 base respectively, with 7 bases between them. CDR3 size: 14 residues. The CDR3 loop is CASSLVAGNTEAFF. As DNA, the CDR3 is TGTGCCAGCAGCTTAGTCGCAGGGAACACTGAAGCTTTCTTT.

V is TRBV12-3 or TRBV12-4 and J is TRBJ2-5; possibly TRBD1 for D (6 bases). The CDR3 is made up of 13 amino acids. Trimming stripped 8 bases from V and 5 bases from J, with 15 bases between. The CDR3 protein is CASSQGRRETQYF. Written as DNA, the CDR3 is TGTGCCAGCTCTCAGGGGCGTCGGGAGACCCAGTACTTC.

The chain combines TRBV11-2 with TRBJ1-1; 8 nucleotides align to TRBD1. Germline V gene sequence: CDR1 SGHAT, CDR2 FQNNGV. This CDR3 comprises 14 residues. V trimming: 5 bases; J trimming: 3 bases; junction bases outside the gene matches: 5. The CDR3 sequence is CASSRQGYHTEAFF. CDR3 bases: TGTGCCAGCAGCCGACAGGGGTATCACACTGAAGCTTTCTTT.

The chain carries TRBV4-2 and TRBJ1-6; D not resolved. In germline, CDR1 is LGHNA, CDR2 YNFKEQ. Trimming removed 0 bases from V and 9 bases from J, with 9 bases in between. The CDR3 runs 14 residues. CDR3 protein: CASSQEAGSSPLHF. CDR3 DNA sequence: TGTGCCAGCAGCCAAGAGGCCGGGAGTTCACCCCTCCACTTT.

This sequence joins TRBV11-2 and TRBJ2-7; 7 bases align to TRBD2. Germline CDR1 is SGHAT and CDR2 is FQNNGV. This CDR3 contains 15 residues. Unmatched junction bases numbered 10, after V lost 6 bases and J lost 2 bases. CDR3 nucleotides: TGTGCCAGCAGATCGTGGCGGGAGAGGCCCTACGAGCAGTACTTC. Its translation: CASRSWRERPYEQYF. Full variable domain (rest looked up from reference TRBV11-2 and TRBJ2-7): EAGVAQSPRYKIIEKRQSVAFWCNPISGHATLYWYQQILGQGPKLLIQFQNNGVVDDSQLPKDRFSAERLKGVDSTLKIQPAKLEDSAVYLCASRSWRERPYEQYFGPGTRLTVT.

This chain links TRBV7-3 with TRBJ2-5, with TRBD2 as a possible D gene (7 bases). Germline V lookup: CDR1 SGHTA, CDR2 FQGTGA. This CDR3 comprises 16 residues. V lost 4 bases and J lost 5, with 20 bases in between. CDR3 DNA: TGTGCCAGCAGCTCGTCTGGCGGGGGCAGGGTTGAGACCCAGTACTTC. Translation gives CASSSSGGGRVETQYF.

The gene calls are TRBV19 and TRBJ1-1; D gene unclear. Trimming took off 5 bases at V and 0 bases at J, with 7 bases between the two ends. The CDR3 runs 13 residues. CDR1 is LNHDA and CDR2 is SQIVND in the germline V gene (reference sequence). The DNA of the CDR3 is TGTGCCAGTAGTCTTGACATGAACACTGAAGCTTTCTTT. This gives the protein CASSLDMNTEAFF.